This paragraph covers one TCR beta chain sequence. The antigen remains undetermined. This entry is derived from a study of T-cell memory formation after mild COVID-19. Broader study findings: Clones from the second wave (peaking day 37) had unconfirmed SARS-CoV-2 specificity.

The CDR3 is 16 residues long. Germline values: CDR1 SGHVS, CDR2 FNYEAQ. Unmatched junction bases numbered 6, after V lost 1 base and J lost 4 bases. TCRdb processed the 5' RACE reads anew with MiXCR; each CDR3 protein has one entry. Of approximately 100,000 distinct CDR3 sequences in the sample, 11% are singletons; the top ten hold roughly 40%. The V gene is TRBV7-6, the J gene TRBJ2-5, with 10 nucleotides matching TRBD2. The receptor was derived from a man aged 18 to 30 who had mild COVID-19 (a few samples of this study predate the infection). Cell type and time point are not known. The specimen was PBMCs or a T cell subset sorted from them (not recorded which). CDR3 bases: TGTGCCAGCAGCTTAGGGAGCGGGGGGGCCGCAGAGACCCAGTACTTC. Protein product: CASSLGSGGAAETQYF.